The next 23 T cell receptor beta chains were all read from a single sample in a study of cytomegalovirus exposure and HLA in healthy donors. PCR used 60 Vbeta primers and 13 Jbeta primers. TCRdb's copy holds only in-frame clones and misses some; the assay was immunoSEQ multiplex PCR. The table shows roughly 140,000 clones, with about 80% occurring only once. Source material: PBMCs. These receptors were obtained from a male donor in good health and CMV-seronegative.

This clone was found a few times. The chain has TRBV6-5 and TRBJ2-7, with 7 nucleotides matching TRBD1. V lost 6 bases, J lost 3 bases, and 5 bases stayed unmatched. This CDR3 has 13 residues. The V gene's germline CDR1 is MNHEY and CDR2 SVGAGI. The DNA of the CDR3 is TGTGCCAGCAGGGGGGACAGACTCTACGAGCAGTACTTC. As protein: CASRGDRLYEQYF.

V and J are TRBV6-4 and TRBJ2-6; possible D gene TRBD2, 5 bases. The CDR3 totals 15 residues. Trimming shortened V by 2 bases and J by 0 bases, and 5 bases separated the two germline ends. Germline V gene data show CDR1 as MRHNA and CDR2 as SNTAGT. CDR3 sequence (DNA): TGTGCCAGCAGTGACGGGAGCTCTGGGGCCAACGTCCTGACTTTC. Encoded protein: CASSDGSSGANVLTF.

In its sample, this clone was seen a few times. V gene TRBV30 combines with J gene TRBJ1-1; 7 positions match TRBD1. Per the germline V gene, CDR1 is GTSNPN and CDR2 is SVGIG (reference sequence). With 0 bases clipped from V and 5 bases from J, the junction kept 12 bases outside the gene matches. CDR3 length: 16 residues. The CDR3 DNA sequence: TGTGCCTGGAGTGTAGCCCGGACAGGAGCAGGAACTGAAGCTTTCTTT. Translation: CAWSVARTGAGTEAFF.

This chain joins TRBV18 and TRBJ1-5; D remains ambiguous. Trimming took 1 base from V and 4 from J, leaving 8 bases between them. The CDR3 covers 14 residues. Germline V CDR1 and CDR2: KGHSH, LQKENI. This CDR3 reads CASSPLEGNQPQHF. CDR3 nucleotides: TGTGCCAGCTCACCACTTGAGGGAAATCAGCCCCAGCATTTT.

This clone has a handful of counts. The rearrangement uses TRBV5-4 and TRBJ1-2; 9 bases fit TRBD1. The V and J ends lost 4 bases and 1 base, in that order; junction bases with no gene match: 8. Germline V gene lookup returns CDR1 SGHNT and CDR2 YYREEE (reference sequence). The CDR3 totals 16 residues. CDR3 nucleotide sequence: TGTGCCAGCAGCCCCTTCCGGACAGGGGTTAACTATGGCTACACCTTC. It specifies CASSPFRTGVNYGYTF. The full variable domain, rest sourced from reference TRBV5-4 and TRBJ1-2, is ETGVTQSPTHLIKTRGQQVTLRCSSQSGHNTVSWYQQALGQGPQFIFQYYREEENGRGNFPPRFSGLQFPNYSSELNVNALELDDSALYLCASSPFRTGVNYGYTFGSGTRLTVV.

This clone came up once. This chain uses TRBV9 with TRBJ2-7, with TRBD2 matching over 8 bases. CDR1 is SGDLS, CDR2 YYNGEE, per germline. The CDR3 is made up of 15 amino acids. Unmatched junction bases numbered 3, after V lost 0 bases and J lost 1 base. The CDR3 sequence is CASSVAGGGSYEQYF. The CDR3 DNA follows: TGTGCCAGCAGCGTAGCGGGAGGGGGTTCCTACGAGCAGTACTTC.

The chain joins TRBV5-1 to TRBJ2-4; 10 bases line up with TRBD2. Per the germline V gene, CDR1 is SGHRS and CDR2 is YFSETQ. CDR3 size: 18 residues. With 4 bases clipped from V and 1 base from J, the junction kept 11 bases outside the gene matches. The CDR3 region is CASSGGSGGADAKNIQYF. Written as DNA, the CDR3 is TGCGCCAGCAGCGGGGGGAGCGGGGGGGCCGATGCCAAAAACATTCAGTACTTC. Looking up the rest from reference TRBV5-1 and TRBJ2-4 gives the full variable domain: KAGVTQTPRYLIKTRGQQVTLSCSPISGHRSVSWYQQTPGQGLQFLFEYFSETQRNKGNFPGRFSGRQFSNSRSEMNVSTLELGDSALYLCASSGGSGGADAKNIQYFGAGTRLSVL.

Only a few counts were recorded for this clone. The chain has TRBV13 and TRBJ2-1; 8 bases map to TRBD1. CDR1 is PRHDT and CDR2 is FYEKMQ in the germline V gene (reference sequence). V was pared by 3 bases and J by 5 bases, with 6 bases of the junction left unmatched. The CDR3 contains 15 residues. As DNA, the CDR3 is TGTGCCAGCAGCTTGGGGACAGGTATCGACAATGAGCAGTTCTTC. This gives the protein CASSLGTGIDNEQFF.

The rearrangement uses TRBV19 and TRBJ2-7, with D possibly matching TRBD1 (6 bases). This CDR3 has 14 residues. CDR1 and CDR2 (germline): LNHDA, SQIVND (reference sequence). V gave up 6 bases and J gave up 3 bases, with 15 bases separating them. The CDR3 sequence is CASRPGTLVYEQYF. In nucleotides, the CDR3 is TGTGCCAGTAGACCGGGGACACTAGTCTACGAGCAGTACTTC.

The gene calls are TRBV12-5 and TRBJ2-3; TRBD2 matches 10 bases. V dropped 7 bases and J dropped 4; count of bases not matched to a gene: 11. Germline CDR1 and CDR2: LGHNT and FRNRAP. CDR3 length: 16 amino acids. For the CDR3, the DNA is TGTGCTAGTGAATCAAGACTAGCGGGTGCCCCAGATACGCAGTATTTT. Residues: CASESRLAGAPDTQYF.

The V and J genes are TRBV5-1 and TRBJ1-1; 8 positions match TRBD1. The CDR3 length is 13 residues. V shed 3 bases and J 3 bases; nucleotides not matched to a gene: 1. Germline V gene sequence: CDR1 SGHRS, CDR2 YFSETQ. CDR3 in amino acids: CASSSQGDTEAFF. CDR3 DNA: TGCGCCAGCAGCTCACAGGGGGACACTGAAGCTTTCTTT. Using reference TRBV5-1 and TRBJ1-1 for the parts outside the CDR3, the full variable domain is KAGVTQTPRYLIKTRGQQVTLSCSPISGHRSVSWYQQTPGQGLQFLFEYFSETQRNKGNFPGRFSGRQFSNSRSEMNVSTLELGDSALYLCASSSQGDTEAFFGQGTRLTVV.

This rearrangement joins TRBV30 to TRBJ2-5; perhaps TRBD2 as D (6 bases). V was shortened by 2 bases and J by 1 base, with 14 bases between the two germline ends. The CDR3 contains 15 residues. Germline V gives CDR1 GTSNPN, CDR2 SVGIG (reference sequence). CDR3 nucleotides: TGTGCCTGGAGTTACCTCGGGGGACCCCAAGAGACCCAGTACTTC. Its translation is CAWSYLGGPQETQYF.

Comments on this clone: A read error may produce the germline difference seen at one junction end. CDR3 region: CSSSLGQGAGTEAFF. The CDR3 nucleotides are TGTTCCAGCAGCTTAGGCCAGGGGGCAGGTACTGAAGCTTTCTTT. The chain uses TRBV7-9 and TRBJ1-1, with TRBD1 identical over 8 bases. The CDR3 length is 15 residues. Per the germline V gene, CDR1 is SEHNR and CDR2 is FQNEAQ (reference sequence).

This clone was observed a handful of times. This rearrangement joins TRBV30 to TRBJ1-4, with 8 positions matching TRBD1. CDR1 GTSNPN and CDR2 SVGIG come from the germline V gene (reference sequence). CDR3 size: 14 residues. Trimming at V came to 2 bases and at J to 8 bases, leaving 7 bases not matched to a gene. The chain's CDR3 is CAWSPQDRVEKLFF. The DNA of the CDR3 is TGTGCCTGGAGTCCACAGGACAGGGTGGAAAAACTGTTTTTT.

This rearrangement joins TRBV12-5 to TRBJ2-7, with D maybe TRBD2 (5 bases). This CDR3 has 12 amino acids. With 5 bases removed from V and 3 bases from J, the gap between germline ends came to 8 bases. Per the germline V gene, CDR1 is LGHNT and CDR2 is FRNRAP. The CDR3 region is CASGPEGYEQYF. The CDR3 DNA reads TGTGCTAGTGGTCCCGAGGGCTACGAGCAGTACTTC.

The genes are TRBV5-1 and TRBJ2-6; 7 bases align to TRBD2. V lost 0 bases and J lost 1; bases outside the gene matches: 7. Germline V gene lookup returns CDR1 SGHRS and CDR2 YFSETQ. This CDR3 has 18 amino acids. CDR3 DNA: TGCGCCAGCAGCTTGGGGGGGGGTCTGGGTTCTGGGGCCAACGTCCTGACTTTC. Translating gives CASSLGGGLGSGANVLTF.

With respect to this clone: Additional DNA sequences in this sample encode the identical CDR3. The chain uses TRBV5-1 and TRBJ2-3; maybe TRBD2 (5 bases). In germline, CDR1 is SGHRS, CDR2 YFSETQ. V shed 2 bases and J shed 6 bases, with 13 bases lying between them. The CDR3 is made up of 14 amino acids. The CDR3 DNA reads TGCGCCAGCAGCTTTGGGAGCGGTTGGGATACGCAGTATTTT. Protein product: CASSFGSGWDTQYF.

DNA for the CDR3: TGCAGCGTTGGACAGGGGCAAGAGACCCAGTACTTC. It translates to CSVGQGQETQYF. This chain joins TRBV29-1 and TRBJ2-5; 8 nucleotides agree with TRBD1. Germline CDR1 and CDR2: SQVTM and ANQGSEA. The ends lost 4 bases at V and 2 bases at J; junction bases unmatched: 0. This CDR3 has 12 residues. Looking up the rest from reference TRBV29-1 and TRBJ2-5 gives the full variable domain: SAVISQKPSRDICQRGTSLTIQCQVDSQVTMMFWYRQQPGQSLTLIATANQGSEATYESGFVIDKFPISRPNLTFSTLTVSNMSPEDSSIYLCSVGQGQETQYFGPGTRLLVL.

This chain joins TRBV6-6 and TRBJ1-5, with D uncertain. The CDR3 runs to 14 residues. The V and J ends lost 4 bases and 3 bases respectively, with 10 bases between them. From germline, CDR1 is MNHNY and CDR2 SVGAGI (reference sequence). In DNA form, the CDR3 reads TGTGCCAGCAGTTCTCTGACTTCCAATCAGCCCCAGCATTTT. It specifies CASSSLTSNQPQHF.

This clone has a single count. The chain links TRBV7-9 to TRBJ1-6; D uncertain. V was cut by 1 base and J by 5 bases, with 6 bases left in between. The CDR3 extends over 14 amino acids. Germline V CDR1 and CDR2: SEHNR, FQNEAQ (reference sequence). This chain's CDR3 is CASSLGPNNSPLHF. Here the CDR3 DNA reads TGTGCCAGCAGCTTAGGTCCTAATAATTCACCCCTCCACTTT.

The sample holds one count of this clone. The CDR3 here is CASIPGQGTAYSNQPQHF. The CDR3 DNA reads TGTGCCAGTATCCCGGGACAGGGGACTGCTTATAGCAATCAGCCCCAGCATTTT. The chain uses TRBV19 and TRBJ1-5, with 10 bases that match TRBD1. CDR1 is LNHDA and CDR2 is SQIVND in the germline V gene (reference sequence). This CDR3 spans 18 amino acids. V shed 7 bases, J shed 0 bases, and the junction held 12 bases outside the gene matches.

The genes are TRBV27 and TRBJ2-2; D is undetermined. The CDR3 runs to 14 residues. V was shortened by 0 bases and J by 7 bases, with 9 bases between the two germline ends. CDR1 and CDR2 from the germline V gene are MNHEY and SMNVEV (reference sequence). The CDR3 sequence: CASSLSAVLGELFF. CDR3 bases: TGTGCCAGCAGTTTATCGGCCGTGCTCGGGGAGCTGTTTTTT.

V usage is TRBV9 and J usage is TRBJ2-5; 10 bases map to TRBD1. This CDR3 is built from 14 residues. The V gene's germline CDR1 is SGDLS and CDR2 YYNGEE. The trim removed 3 bases at V and 5 bases at J, leaving 4 bases unmatched. The CDR3 sequence is CASSGGQGGETQYF. The CDR3 bases are TGTGCCAGCAGCGGTGGACAGGGGGGGGAGACCCAGTACTTC. Variable domain in full (rest from reference TRBV9 and TRBJ2-5): DSGVTQTPKHLITATGQRVTLRCSPRSGDLSVYWYQQSLDQGLQFLIQYYNGEERAKGNILERFSAQQFPDLHSELNLSSLELGDSALYFCASSGGQGGETQYFGPGTRLLVL.